Listed below are T cell receptor beta chains from one sample, sequenced in a study of CD8 T cells in Susac syndrome. Each CDR3 protein is one row after TCRdb ran MiXCR on the immunoSEQ multiplex PCR reads. Here the sample spans around 200,000 distinct CDR3 sequences, 90% to 97% being singletons. The specimen sequenced was CD4+ T cells from PBMCs. The receptors stem from a human donor with multiple sclerosis. CDR3s include the opening cysteine and the closing phenylalanine or tryptophan. D genes are given only for firm matches. Where a row states a size, it is once, few, many or the class of an expanded clone; other rows omit it.

TGCAGCGTTGCGCGAGACCAAGAGACCCAGTACTTC,CSVARDQETQYF,-,TRBV29-1,-,TRBJ2-5
TGTGCCAGTAGCCCGAGTGGGACAGGGGGCTCCTACGAGCAGTACTTC,CASSPSGTGGSYEQYF,TRBD1,TRBV19,once,TRBJ2-7
TGTGCCAGCAGACGAACCTCACCGTCCACTGAAGCTTTCTTT,CASRRTSPSTEAFF,-,TRBV2,-,TRBJ1-1
TGTGCCAGCAGTTACCTGGGCAGGGGCGAGACCCAGTACTTC,CASSYLGRGETQYF,-,TRBV2,-,TRBJ2-5
TGTGCCACCCAAACGCTAGCGGAAGAGACCCAGTACTTC,CATQTLAEETQYF,TRBD2,TRBV12-3/TRBV12-4,-,TRBJ2-5
TGTGCCAGCAGTCTAAAACCGACAGGGCAAAAGCCCCAGCATTTT,CASSLKPTGQKPQHF,TRBD1,TRBV27,-,TRBJ1-5
TGTGCCAGCAGCCGAAACCGACAGGGCCGGGGCTACACCTTC,CASSRNRQGRGYTF,TRBD1,TRBV7-8,-,TRBJ1-2
TGTGCCAGCAGCGGGACCGGGGAGCTGTTTTTT,CASSGTGELFF,-,TRBV3-1,-,TRBJ2-2
TGCAGTGCAAACCCGGGACAGGGGGCATTAGAGACCCAGTACTTC,CSANPGQGALETQYF,TRBD1,TRBV20-1,-,TRBJ2-5
TGCGCCAGCAGCCCACAGGGGATTGACAATGAGCAGTTCTTC,CASSPQGIDNEQFF,TRBD1,TRBV4-3,-,TRBJ2-1
TGCGCCAGCAGCCTCCTCCCGACTAGCGGGGAGAATGAGCAGTTCTTC,CASSLLPTSGENEQFF,TRBD2,TRBV5-1,-,TRBJ2-1
TGTGCCTGGAACTCCGAACGGGGCACTGAAGCTTTCTTT,CAWNSERGTEAFF,-,TRBV30,-,TRBJ1-1
TGTGCCAGCAGCCCGAATTCCGGGGGCATGGATGGCTACACCTTC,CASSPNSGGMDGYTF,-,TRBV11-2,-,TRBJ1-2
TGCAGTGCTAGTTTAGGGTTGGATACGCAGTATTTT,CSASLGLDTQYF,-,TRBV20-1,-,TRBJ2-3
TGTGCCAGCAGCCCGACGACAGGACCCTACGAGCAGTACTTC,CASSPTTGPYEQYF,-,TRBV7-2,once,TRBJ2-7
TGCAGCGCCGGGACTAGGACTGAAAAACTGTTTTTT,CSAGTRTEKLFF,-,TRBV29-1,-,TRBJ1-4
TGCAGTGCTGCGGCGGGGGGCCCTGGTACGCAGTATTTT,CSAAAGGPGTQYF,TRBD2,TRBV20-1,-,TRBJ2-3
TGTGCCTGGAGTTTACAGCATAATTCACCCCTCCACTTT,CAWSLQHNSPLHF,-,TRBV30,-,TRBJ1-6
TGTGCCAGCAGCTCGGACAGGGGGGCCCTGAATGAGCAGTTCTTC,CASSSDRGALNEQFF,TRBD1,TRBV12-3/TRBV12-4,-,TRBJ2-1
TGTGCCAGCAGCGTAGGGAATACGCAGTATTTT,CASSVGNTQYF,-,TRBV9,-,TRBJ2-3
TGTGCCAGCAGTGCAGCCGGGACATACGTGCAGTACTTC,CASSAAGTYVQYF,-,TRBV25-1,once,TRBJ2-7
TGCAGTGCTACAGACAGAAAACTCACTGAAGCTTTCTTT,CSATDRKLTEAFF,-,TRBV20-1,-,TRBJ1-1
TGTGCCAGCAGCTTGTCCCAGGCCTCCTACGAGCAGTACTTC,CASSLSQASYEQYF,-,TRBV7-9,-,TRBJ2-7
TGTGCCAGCAGTGAGGACAGGATCCGCACTAGGGATGGCTACACCTTC,CASSEDRIRTRDGYTF,TRBD1,TRBV12-3/TRBV12-4,-,TRBJ1-2
TGTGCCTGGAGGGGGGACAGGCGGGCACACAATGAGCAGTTCTTC,CAWRGDRRAHNEQFF,TRBD1,TRBV30,-,TRBJ2-1
TGTGCCAGCAGCTCCCCGACCGAAACCCACGAGCAGTACTTC,CASSSPTETHEQYF,-,TRBV13,-,TRBJ2-7
TGTGCCAGTAGTCCCCGGGGGGACGGGGAGCTGTTTTTT,CASSPRGDGELFF,TRBD2,TRBV19,-,TRBJ2-2
TGCGCCAGCAGCCAAGATTACAGCCAAGCTTTCTTT,CASSQDYSQAFF,-,TRBV4-1,-,TRBJ1-1
TGCGCCAGCAGCCAAGGGGACGGATACTATAATTCACCCCTCCACTTT,CASSQGDGYYNSPLHF,-,TRBV4-1,-,TRBJ1-6
TGTGCCAGCGCTTCCTGGGGGAGCGGCTACACCTTC,CASASWGSGYTF,-,TRBV6-1,-,TRBJ1-2
TGTGCCAGCAGTTTACAGGGGGCCGGCTACGAGCAGTACTTC,CASSLQGAGYEQYF,TRBD1,TRBV13,once,TRBJ2-7
TGTGCCAGCAGCGAGGGGACAGGAAAATCACCCCTCCACTTT,CASSEGTGKSPLHF,TRBD1,TRBV9,-,TRBJ1-6
TGTGCCAGTAGTCAGGGTTACCAGCCCCAGCATTTT,CASSQGYQPQHF,-,TRBV19,few,TRBJ1-5
TGTGCCAGCCGGACAACGACTAATGAAAAACTGTTTTTT,CASRTTTNEKLFF,-,TRBV5-4,once,TRBJ1-4
TGTGCCAGCAGTTATAGGGGCGGTCCCTCCGAGCAGTACTTC,CASSYRGGPSEQYF,-,TRBV12-3/TRBV12-4,once,TRBJ2-7
TGTGCCTGGAGTGTAATGGCCGAAGCTTTCTTT,CAWSVMAEAFF,-,TRBV30,-,TRBJ1-1
TGTGCCAGCAGCTTCCCAGGGGAGGCAAATAATTCACCCCTCCACTTT,CASSFPGEANNSPLHF,-,TRBV7-9,-,TRBJ1-6
TGTGCCAGCTCACCTACACAGGGGGCTGGTGAGACCCAGTACTTC,CASSPTQGAGETQYF,TRBD1,TRBV18,-,TRBJ2-5
TGCAGCGTTGAGGGGACAGGGGGTTCTTTTCAGTACTTC,CSVEGTGGSFQYF,TRBD1,TRBV29-1,-,TRBJ2-4
TGCGTGGAGAGCGACGGAGGGAGCAACACCTTC,CVESDGGSNTF,-,TRBV29-1,-,TRBJ1-2
TGCAGCGTTGAAGATCGAGGAAACCACGAGCAGTACTTC,CSVEDRGNHEQYF,-,TRBV29-1,once,TRBJ2-7
TGTGCCAGCAGCTTGTACCCCACCGGGGAGCTGTTTTTT,CASSLYPTGELFF,-,TRBV5-6,-,TRBJ2-2
TGCAGCGCCCAGACAGTATCCGAGCAGTACTTC,CSAQTVSEQYF,-,TRBV29-1,-,TRBJ2-7
TGCAGTGCTAGTCTGAGCGGGGGGTCCTACAATGAGCAGTTCTTC,CSASLSGGSYNEQFF,TRBD2,TRBV20-1,-,TRBJ2-1
TGTGCCAGCAGCCTCGGGGGTTCTGGCTATGGCTACACCTTC,CASSLGGSGYGYTF,-,TRBV3-1,-,TRBJ1-2
TGCAGCGCCCTCCCGGGGGGGGAAAAACTGTTTTTT,CSALPGGEKLFF,-,TRBV29-1,-,TRBJ1-4
TGTGCCATCAGGGAGGACTTAGGGCAGCCCCAGCATTTT,CAIREDLGQPQHF,-,TRBV10-3,-,TRBJ1-5
TGTGCCAGCAGCCAGGACTTGTCCTACGAGCAGTACTTC,CASSQDLSYEQYF,-,TRBV5-4,-,TRBJ2-7
TGCAGCGCCCAGCTCTCCGGGGGCTACGAGCAGTACTTC,CSAQLSGGYEQYF,-,TRBV29-1,-,TRBJ2-7